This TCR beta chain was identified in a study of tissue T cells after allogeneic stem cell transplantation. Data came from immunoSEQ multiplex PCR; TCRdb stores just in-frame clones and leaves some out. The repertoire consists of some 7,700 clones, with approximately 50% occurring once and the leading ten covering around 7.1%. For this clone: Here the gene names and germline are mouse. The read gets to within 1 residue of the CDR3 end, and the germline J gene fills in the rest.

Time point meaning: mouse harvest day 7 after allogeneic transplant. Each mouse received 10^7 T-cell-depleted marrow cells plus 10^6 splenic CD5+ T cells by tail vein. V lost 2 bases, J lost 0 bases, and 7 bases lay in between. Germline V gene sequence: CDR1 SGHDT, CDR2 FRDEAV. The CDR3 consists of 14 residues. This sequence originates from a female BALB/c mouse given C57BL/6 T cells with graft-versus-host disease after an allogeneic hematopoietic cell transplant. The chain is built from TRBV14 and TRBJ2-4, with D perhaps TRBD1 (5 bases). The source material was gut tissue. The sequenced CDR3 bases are TGTGCCAGCAGTTTGAGGGGTAGTCAAAACACCTTGTAC. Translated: CASSLRGSQNTLY. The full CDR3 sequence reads CASSLRGSQNTLYF. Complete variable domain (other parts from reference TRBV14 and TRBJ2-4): EAGVTQSPRYAVLQEGQAVSFWCDPISGHDTLYWYQQPRDQGPQLLVYFRDEAVIDNSQLPSDRFSAVRPKGTNSTLKIQSAKQGDTATYLCASSLRGSQNTLYFGAGTRLSVL.